These 20 T cell receptor beta chains share one sample of origin, sequenced in a study of read filtering for tumor transcriptome and immune sequencing (dated by TCRdb to 2018 to 2020). Instrument on record: Illumina HiSeq 4000. TCR libraries were built from 400 to 450 ng RNA with the Immunoverse kit, using molecular barcoded adaptors covering alpha/delta and beta/gamma chains. The raw public data were reprocessed by TCRdb itself: fastp quality trimming at Q25, MiXCR clonotype calling, in-frame beta chains only. Each CDR3 protein appears once, grouped with its most common genes and DNA. The sample contains 100,000 to 150,000 distinct CDR3 sequences, 10% to 15% of them found a single time. The top ten clones comprise approximately 11% of the sample. Sequencing input: a population of CD138-negative cells sorted from bone marrow. In light of the paper, this sample's cell subset or site label describes: bone marrow mononuclear cells depleted of CD138+ plasma/myeloma cells by negative magnetic selection. The receptor source for this set is a donor at least 40 years old with multiple myeloma.

The table lists this clonotype with a few counts. A single base separates this from a much larger clone, so it may be a read error. This chain uses TRBV3-1 with TRBJ1-1; possible D gene TRBD1, 5 bases. The CDR3 is 13 residues long. V was clipped by 4 bases and J by 6 bases, with 12 bases between them. CDR1 and CDR2 from the germline V gene are LGHDT and YNNKEL (reference sequence). The CDR3 DNA follows: TGTGCCAGCAGCCGAGGAGGGGCCGCTGAAGCTTTCTTT. It specifies CASSRGGAAEAFF. Full variable domain (outside the CDR3, taken from reference TRBV3-1 and TRBJ1-1): DTAVSQTPKYLVTQMGNDKSIKCEQNLGHDTMYWYKQDSKKFLKIMFSYNNKELIINETVPNRFSPKSPDKAHLNLHINSLELGDSAVYFCASSRGGAAEAFFGQGTRLTVV.

This clonotype was counted ten times or more. The chain joins TRBV7-9 to TRBJ2-3; weak D call: TRBD1 (6 bases). CDR3 length: 16 residues. The V gene's germline CDR1 is SEHNR and CDR2 FQNEAQ (reference sequence). V shed 5 bases and J shed 3 bases, with 18 bases lying between them. Here the CDR3 DNA reads TGTGCCAGCAGCCAACCTGACAGGATTGGAACAGATACGCAGTATTTT. Protein sequence: CASSQPDRIGTDTQYF.

This clonotype occurred many times. The V and J genes are TRBV30 and TRBJ2-3, with 11 bases that match TRBD2. The V segment lost 1 base and the J segment 4 bases; nucleotides outside the gene matches: 4. Germline-derived CDR1 and CDR2 are GTSNPN and SVGIG (reference sequence). CDR3 size: 15 residues. CDR3 amino acids: CAWSEKLAGADTQYF. DNA for the CDR3: TGTGCCTGGAGTGAGAAACTAGCGGGAGCAGATACGCAGTATTTT.

Regarding this clonotype: This clone may be a read error of a much larger clone one base away. It is likely a read error, because the conserved phenylalanine at the end of the CDR3 is missing. The chain carries TRBV7-2 and TRBJ1-1, with 7 bases that match TRBD1. This CDR3 has 15 residues. Germline V CDR1 and CDR2: SGHTA, FQGNSA. Trimming cost V 5 bases and J 8 bases; bases outside gene matches: 14. In DNA form, the CDR3 reads TGTGCCAGCAGCAAGTCACCGGGACAGCAGTGGGAAGCTTTCCTT. It specifies CASSKSPGQQWEAFL.

The CDR3 here is CASSVFPGDRANIQYF. The CDR3 DNA sequence: TGCGCCAGCAGCGTATTCCCCGGGGACAGGGCGAACATTCAGTACTTC. The chain uses TRBV5-1 and TRBJ2-4, with 9 nucleotides matching TRBD1. Losses at the gene ends were 4 bases for V and 7 bases for J; bases not matched to a gene: 12. Germline values: CDR1 SGHRS, CDR2 YFSETQ. The CDR3 runs to 16 residues.

This clonotype was seen ten or more times. The chain has TRBV20-1 and TRBJ2-3; TRBD2 matches 10 bases. With V trimmed by 3 bases and J by 1 base, 10 bases remained unmatched. Germline V gene sequence: CDR1 DFQATT, CDR2 SNEGSKA (reference sequence). The length of the CDR3 is 17 residues. The CDR3 sequence is CSARGSGRFEGTDTQYF. CDR3 nucleotide sequence: TGCAGTGCTAGGGGTAGCGGGAGGTTCGAAGGCACAGATACGCAGTATTTT.

This clonotype has ten or more counts. The chain is built from TRBV28 and TRBJ1-5; weak D call: TRBD1 (6 bases). CDR1 is MDHEN, CDR2 SYDVKM, per germline. V was pared by 6 bases and J by 2 bases, with 14 bases between. This CDR3 has 15 residues. This CDR3 reads CASSSGTRRNQPQHF. The CDR3 region has the DNA TGTGCCAGCAGCTCCGGGACAAGGCGCAATCAGCCCCAGCATTTT.

Points on this clonotype: A much larger clone differs by one base, so this may be a read error. This chain links TRBV7-9 with TRBJ1-5; no firm D call. The CDR3 totals 13 residues. The V gene's germline CDR1 is SEHNR and CDR2 FQNEAQ (reference sequence). V was shortened by 4 bases and J by 6 bases, with 10 bases between the two germline ends. In nucleotides, the CDR3 is TGTGCCAGCAGCTCGTCCGGGCGTCAGCCCCAGCATTTT. The encoded protein is CASSSSGRQPQHF.

Only a few counts were recorded for this clonotype. The chain uses TRBV7-3 and TRBJ1-1; a weak D match, TRBD1 (6 bases). The ends were cut back, 7 bases at V and 4 bases at J, with 16 bases in the middle. The CDR3 totals 14 residues. The germline V gene has CDR1 SGHTA and CDR2 FQGTGA. The CDR3 loop is CASTPGARATEAFF. The DNA of the CDR3 is TGTGCCAGCACCCCGGGGGCCCGGGCCACTGAAGCTTTCTTT.

This clonotype was seen at least ten times. J is TRBJ1-6 and V is TRBV12-3 or TRBV12-4, with D unclear. The CDR3 is 12 amino acids. V lost 5 bases to trimming and J lost 10 bases, with 9 bases between them. The CDR3, as DNA: TGTGCCAGCAGTCCCTCGAGGTCACCCCTCCACTTT. Its translation: CASSPSRSPLHF.

Remarks on this clonotype: A much larger clonotype is one base distant, so this may be a read error. V usage is TRBV20-1 and J usage is TRBJ2-5, with D possibly matching TRBD1 (5 bases). This CDR3 contains 11 residues. The V gene's germline CDR1 is DFQATT and CDR2 SNEGSKA (reference sequence). The CDR3 DNA sequence: TGCAGTGGACAGAACCAAGAGACCCAGTGCTTC. It codes for CSGQNQETQCF.

The V call is TRBV20-1, the J call TRBJ1-5; D gene uncertain. CDR3 size: 16 residues. Germline CDR1 reads DFQATT; CDR2 reads SNEGSKA (reference sequence). The V gene lost 5 bases and the J gene lost 1 base, with 18 bases spanning the gap. The CDR3 nucleotides read TGCAGTGCTGAACCCCCGGGATTATGGAGCAATCAGCCCCAGCATTTT. Its protein product is CSAEPPGLWSNQPQHF.

Many counts were recorded for this clonotype. V usage is TRBV20-1 and J usage is TRBJ1-4; D possibly corresponds to TRBD1 (5 bases). The germline V gene encodes CDR1 DFQATT and CDR2 SNEGSKA (reference sequence). The CDR3 spans 14 residues. Trimming shortened V by 6 bases and J by 5 bases, and 16 bases separated the two germline ends. The CDR3 sequence is CSASVEGSNEKLFF. DNA of the CDR3: TGCAGTGCATCGGTCGAGGGGTCAAATGAAAAACTGTTTTTT.

This clonotype was picked up many times. The V and J genes are TRBV20-1 and TRBJ2-1, with 10 bases aligning to TRBD2. CDR1 is DFQATT, CDR2 SNEGSKA, per germline (reference sequence). V lost 0 bases, J lost 5 bases, and 13 bases stayed unmatched. CDR3 size: 18 residues. CDR3 residues: CSARDLPTSGKGNNEQFF. CDR3 DNA sequence: TGCAGTGCTAGAGATCTCCCTACTAGCGGGAAGGGAAACAATGAGCAGTTCTTC.

This clonotype was observed many times. The chain links TRBV6-2 or TRBV6-3 to TRBJ2-1; 10 bases match TRBD2. V dropped 2 bases and J dropped 8; count of bases not matched to a gene: 9. The CDR3 has 16 amino acids. Germline V lookup: CDR1 MNHEY, CDR2 SVGEGT. The CDR3 protein is CASSYLASGRLDEQFF. DNA of the CDR3: TGTGCCAGCAGTTACCTGGCTAGCGGGAGACTGGATGAGCAGTTCTTC.

Ten or more counts support this clonotype. The chain uses TRBV2 and TRBJ2-5, with D perhaps matching TRBD2 (5 bases). Trimming stripped 7 bases from V and 4 bases from J, with 22 bases between. CDR1 is SNHLY, CDR2 FYNNEI, per germline. The CDR3 spans 16 residues. The CDR3 is CASTPLRASLTETQYF. The CDR3 DNA sequence: TGTGCCAGCACGCCTCTTCGCGCTAGCTTAACAGAGACCCAGTACTTC.

There are a few counts of this clonotype. The chain couples TRBV6-5 to TRBJ2-1; D is possibly TRBD1 or TRBD2 (6 bases each). From germline, CDR1 is MNHEY and CDR2 SVGAGI. The CDR3 is 15 amino acids. The V gene lost 2 bases and the J gene lost 14 bases, with 22 bases spanning the gap. CDR3 protein: CASSYTRTARGVEFF. The DNA of the CDR3 is TGTGCCAGCAGTTACACTAGGACAGCCCGCGGGGTGGAGTTCTTC.

This chain's CDR3 is CASREAGTGDTQYF. The CDR3 region has the DNA TGTGCCAGCCGAGAAGCTGGGACCGGTGATACGCAGTATTTT. This rearrangement joins TRBV7-8 to TRBJ2-3; the D gene could be TRBD1 or TRBD2 (5 bases each). This CDR3 region has 14 residues. The V end lost 8 bases, the J end lost 6 bases, and 18 bases lay between the germline ends. Germline CDR1 and CDR2: SGHVS and FQNEAQ.

Worth noting for this clonotype: Since a much larger clone is just one base distant, this may be a read error. The chain combines TRBV7-2 with TRBJ2-2; the match to TRBD2 covers 9 bases. Germline lookup yields CDR1 SGHTA and CDR2 FQGNSA. The V gene end was trimmed by 4 bases and the J gene end by 6 bases; junction bases not matched to a gene: 9. The CDR3 has 16 residues. The CDR3 nucleotides read TGTGCCAGCAGCTCTTTAGCGGGAGAGAATGCCGGGGAGCTGTTTTTT. It codes for CASSSLAGENAGELFF.

Many counts were recorded for this clonotype. The chain has TRBV9 and TRBJ2-5; the D gene is possibly TRBD1 (6 bases). Germline CDR1 is SGDLS and CDR2 is YYNGEE. The CDR3 is 16 amino acids. The V gene lost 2 bases and the J gene lost 7 bases, with 21 bases spanning the gap. This CDR3 reads CASSVSTGSRVGTQYF. The DNA for the CDR3 is TGTGCCAGCAGCGTTAGTACAGGGAGCAGGGTTGGGACCCAGTACTTC.